This passage covers 3 T cell receptor beta chains from one sample sequenced in a study of T cells expressing NK-cell markers. Reprocessing the 5' RACE reads, TCRdb reports a single entry for every CDR3 protein and omits DNA. The sample table sets out 250,000 or so distinct CDR3 sequences. The specimen sequenced was blood T cells: a sorted CD56 or NKG2C T cell subset, CD4+ or CD8+ T cells, or bulk PBMC T cells (not recorded which). These receptors originate from a woman between 18 and 70 years old in good health.

J is TRBJ1-1 and V is TRBV29-1; with no DNA, the TCRdb D assignment of TRBD1 cannot be verified. Germline values: CDR1 SQVTM, CDR2 ANQGSEA. The CDR3 loop spans 15 amino acids. The CDR3 loop reads CSVKGRGFWGTEAFF.

This rearrangement joins TRBV3-1 to TRBJ1-3. In germline, CDR1 is LGHDT, CDR2 YNNKEL (reference sequence). The CDR3 has 19 residues. This CDR3 is CASSLRSGSLQGFGNTIYF.

The chain is built from TRBV7-9 and TRBJ2-1; no DNA is available, so the TRBD1 call from TCRdb remains unchecked. CDR3 length: 15 amino acids. CDR1 and CDR2 from the germline V gene are SEHNR and FQNEAQ (reference sequence). CDR3 sequence: CASSLGQGGYNEQFF. Filled out from reference TRBV7-9 and TRBJ2-1, the complete variable domain reads DTGVSQNPRHKITKRGQNVTFRCDPISEHNRLYWYRQTLGQGPEFLTYFQNEAQLEKSRLLSDRFSAERPKGSFSTLEIQRTEQGDSAMYLCASSLGQGGYNEQFFGPGTRLTVL.